Shown below are 25 T cell receptor beta chains from a single sample sequenced in a study of cytomegalovirus exposure and HLA in healthy donors. The PCR employed 60 Vbeta primers together with 13 Jbeta primers. TCRdb's copy holds only in-frame clones and misses some; the assay was immunoSEQ multiplex PCR. The profile shows under 150,000 clones, around 83% of them singletons. The material sequenced was PBMCs. The receptors were sampled from a male donor in good health and CMV-seropositive.

Here the CDR3 reads CASSQTGTSGYEQYF. In nucleotides, the CDR3 is TGTGCCAGCTCACAAACCGGGACTAGCGGATACGAGCAGTACTTC. The J gene is TRBJ2-7, the V gene TRBV18, with 11 bases identical to TRBD2. The CDR3 spans 15 residues. Germline V gene data show CDR1 as KGHSH and CDR2 as LQKENI. V dropped 4 bases and J dropped 4; count of bases not matched to a gene: 6.

V usage is TRBV19 and J usage is TRBJ2-2, with TRBD2 as a possible D gene (6 bases). From germline, CDR1 is LNHDA and CDR2 SQIVND (reference sequence). The V gene lost 6 bases and the J gene lost 4 bases, with 6 bases spanning the gap. This CDR3 comprises 12 residues. The CDR3 is CASRGGTGELFF. CDR3 nucleotide sequence: TGTGCCAGTAGGGGGGGCACCGGGGAGCTGTTTTTT.

Only one count was recorded for this clone. The V call is TRBV28, the J call TRBJ2-3; D may be TRBD2 (5 bases). Trimming stripped 2 bases from V and 6 bases from J, with 15 bases between. This CDR3 contains 15 residues. Germline V gene data show CDR1 as MDHEN and CDR2 as SYDVKM. The CDR3 reads CASSLPQLAGDTQYF. The CDR3 DNA is TGTGCCAGCAGTTTACCCCAGCTAGCCGGGGATACGCAGTATTTT.

The chain recombines TRBV9 with TRBJ1-2; TRBD1 aligns across 7 bases. The CDR3 spans 14 residues. The V and J ends lost 0 bases and 3 bases, in that order; junction bases with no gene match: 2. Germline CDR1 is SGDLS and CDR2 is YYNGEE. Written as DNA, the CDR3 is TGTGCCAGCAGCGTAGAAGGGACAGACTATGGCTACACCTTC. Translating it yields CASSVEGTDYGYTF.

The genes are TRBV7-9 and TRBJ2-1; 8 bases line up with TRBD1. The CDR3 runs to 16 residues. CDR1 and CDR2 (germline): SEHNR, FQNEAQ (reference sequence). V dropped 5 bases and J dropped 4; count of bases not matched to a gene: 10. The CDR3 DNA reads as TGTGCCAGCAGCGGGGGTGGGACAGGAAATTACAATGAGCAGTTCTTC. It yields the protein CASSGGGTGNYNEQFF. Using reference TRBV7-9 and TRBJ2-1 for the parts outside the CDR3, the full variable domain is DTGVSQNPRHKITKRGQNVTFRCDPISEHNRLYWYRQTLGQGPEFLTYFQNEAQLEKSRLLSDRFSAERPKGSFSTLEIQRTEQGDSAMYLCASSGGGTGNYNEQFFGPGTRLTVL.

The V gene is TRBV6-1, the J gene TRBJ2-1; 14 nucleotides align to TRBD2. The germline V gene encodes CDR1 MNHNS and CDR2 SASEGT. Germline trimming cut 4 bases from V and 8 bases from J; bases unmatched to any gene: 4. The CDR3 covers 15 residues. As DNA, the CDR3 is TGTGCCAGCAGTGGGGGGACTAGCGGGAGCGATGAGCAGTTCTTC. Amino acid sequence: CASSGGTSGSDEQFF.

J is TRBJ1-4 and V is TRBV7-9, with 8 bases matching TRBD1. The CDR3 spans 16 residues. V gave up 5 bases and J gave up 4 bases; unmatched junction bases: 9. The germline gives CDR1 SEHNR, CDR2 FQNEAQ (reference sequence). The CDR3 nucleotides read TGTGCCAGCAGCCCCGCGGCAGGGGGCTTTAATGAAAAACTGTTTTTT. This sequence encodes CASSPAAGGFNEKLFF.

This clone was seen a few times. The rearrangement joins TRBV27 to TRBJ2-7; tentatively, D is TRBD1 (6 bases). The CDR3 extends over 15 amino acids. Germline-derived CDR1 and CDR2 are MNHEY and SMNVEV (reference sequence). Trimming cost V 5 bases and J 6 bases, with 20 bases left between them. The CDR3 sequence is CASSTAGDPWVEQYF. The DNA for the CDR3 is TGTGCCAGCAGTACCGCAGGGGATCCTTGGGTCGAGCAGTACTTC.

V usage is TRBV2 and J usage is TRBJ2-7; D may be TRBD2 (6 bases). The V end lost 10 bases, the J end lost 0 bases, and 13 bases lay between the germline ends. Germline V lookup: CDR1 SNHLY, CDR2 FYNNEI. The CDR3 totals 13 residues. The CDR3 nucleotides read TGTGCCATCCGGGACTCTTACTCCTACGAGCAGTACTTC. Translating gives CAIRDSYSYEQYF.

The chain links TRBV5-4 to TRBJ1-6, with 7 bases identical to TRBD1. The CDR3 sequence is 15 residues long. Germline V gene data show CDR1 as SGHNT and CDR2 as YYREEE (reference sequence). V dropped 6 bases and J dropped 8; count of bases not matched to a gene: 11. CDR3 coding DNA: TGTGCCAGCACCAATATAGACAGGGAGTATTCACCCCTCCACTTT. This encodes CASTNIDREYSPLHF. Full variable domain (rest looked up from reference TRBV5-4 and TRBJ1-6): ETGVTQSPTHLIKTRGQQVTLRCSSQSGHNTVSWYQQALGQGPQFIFQYYREEENGRGNFPPRFSGLQFPNYSSELNVNALELDDSALYLCASTNIDREYSPLHFGNGTRLTVT.

The chain links TRBV4-1 to TRBJ2-7; 9 bases align to TRBD2. This CDR3 spans 16 amino acids. Germline CDR1 reads MGHRA; CDR2 reads YSYEKL. The trim removed 1 base at V and 2 bases at J, leaving 6 bases unmatched. In DNA form, the CDR3 reads TGCGCCAGCAGCCAAGGACCTAGCGGGGACCCCTACGAGCAGTACTTC. Protein: CASSQGPSGDPYEQYF.

The chain combines TRBV4-1 with TRBJ2-7, with TRBD1 matching 8 bases. After removal of 1 base from V and 0 bases from J, the junction contained 2 bases not matched to a gene. Germline values: CDR1 MGHRA, CDR2 YSYEKL. This CDR3 is 15 amino acids long. DNA for the CDR3: TGCGCCAGCAGCCAAGTGGACAGGGACTCCTACGAGCAGTACTTC. Translating gives CASSQVDRDSYEQYF.

This clone was seen a few times. The J gene is TRBJ2-3, the V gene TRBV7-2; 9 bases align to TRBD2. This CDR3 spans 15 amino acids. Germline V CDR1 and CDR2: SGHTA, FQGNSA. V gave up 5 bases and J gave up 7 bases; unmatched junction bases: 10. For the CDR3, the DNA is TGTGCCAGCAGCCTACTCATTCTAGCGGGGTATACGCAGTATTTT. Its translation: CASSLLILAGYTQYF.

This clone was detected only once. The V and J genes are TRBV30 and TRBJ1-1, with no clear D. The CDR3 is 15 amino acids. V was cut by 0 bases and J by 0 bases, with 11 bases left in between. From germline, CDR1 is GTSNPN and CDR2 SVGIG (reference sequence). CDR3: CAWSVLGELNTEAFF. CDR3 coding DNA: TGTGCCTGGAGTGTACTGGGAGAATTGAACACTGAAGCTTTCTTT.

This rearrangement joins TRBV29-1 to TRBJ2-7; 9 bases line up with TRBD1. The CDR3 loop spans 14 amino acids. CDR1 SQVTM and CDR2 ANQGSEA come from the germline V gene. Trimming took 7 bases from V and 2 from J; bases not matched to a gene: 9. The CDR3 protein is CSGGGGQGAYEQYF. The CDR3 DNA reads as TGCAGCGGAGGAGGGGGACAGGGCGCCTACGAGCAGTACTTC.

The chain employs TRBV28 and TRBJ2-7; 10 bases are shared with TRBD2. CDR1 is MDHEN and CDR2 is SYDVKM in the germline V gene. The CDR3 runs to 15 residues. The ends lost 2 bases at V and 2 bases at J; junction bases unmatched: 3. CDR3 coding DNA: TGTGCCAGCAGTTTAAAACTAGCGGGAACCTACGAGCAGTACTTC. It encodes CASSLKLAGTYEQYF.

This chain links TRBV6-6 with TRBJ2-5, with unresolved D. The germline V and J ends were trimmed by 8 bases and 7 bases, with 11 bases remaining between them. Germline values: CDR1 MNHNY, CDR2 SVGAGI (reference sequence). The CDR3 length is 11 residues. Here the CDR3 DNA reads TGTGCCAGCGGCAATTCTGGGACCCAGTACTTC. As protein: CASGNSGTQYF.

The V gene is TRBV30, the J gene TRBJ2-3; 13 bases agree with TRBD2. The CDR3 runs to 15 residues. The J segment lost 5 bases and the V segment lost 0 bases, leaving 2 bases of the junction unmatched. Germline V gene data show CDR1 as GTSNPN and CDR2 as SVGIG (reference sequence). The CDR3 here is CAWSVRLAGGDTQYF. As DNA, the CDR3 is TGTGCCTGGAGTGTACGACTAGCGGGAGGAGATACGCAGTATTTT.

The chain employs TRBV7-9 and TRBJ2-7; possibly TRBD2 for D (5 bases). The germline V gene has CDR1 SEHNR and CDR2 FQNEAQ (reference sequence). This CDR3 is 14 amino acids long. The ends were cut back, 2 bases at V and 4 bases at J, with 12 bases in the middle. The CDR3 sequence is CASSLLGLGYEQYF. In DNA form, the CDR3 reads TGTGCCAGCAGCTTATTAGGACTGGGATACGAGCAGTACTTC.

This clone was recorded only once. The rearrangement joins TRBV6-5 to TRBJ1-2, with 8 bases aligning to TRBD1. The CDR3 has 15 amino acids. Unmatched junction bases numbered 11, after V lost 8 bases and J lost 3 bases. CDR1 is MNHEY, CDR2 SVGAGI, per germline. CDR3 coding DNA: TGTGCCAGCGTACCTCAGGGGGCTAAGGACTATGGCTACACCTTC. This sequence encodes CASVPQGAKDYGYTF.

The chain joins TRBV10-3 to TRBJ1-5; tentative D call: TRBD1 (6 bases). There are 17 residues in the CDR3. Trimming removed 6 bases from V and 5 bases from J, with 23 bases in between. CDR1 is ENHRY and CDR2 is SYGVKD in the germline V gene. CDR3 DNA sequence: TGTGCCATCAGAGAATCTGGGTTTGTCAGGGGTGATCAGCCCCAGCATTTT. It yields the protein CAIRESGFVRGDQPQHF.

This chain joins TRBV6-5 and TRBJ2-2; D remains unclear. Germline-derived CDR1 and CDR2 are MNHEY and SVGAGI. The CDR3 covers 13 residues. V was pared by 3 bases and J by 5 bases, with 7 bases between. The CDR3 bases are TGTGCCAGCAGTTATTCGTTGACCGGGGAGCTGTTTTTT. Protein sequence: CASSYSLTGELFF.

This clone has a handful of counts. V and J are TRBV6-4 and TRBJ1-2, with D hard to call. The CDR3 spans 15 residues. Germline CDR1 is MRHNA and CDR2 is SNTAGT. V was cut by 0 bases and J by 7 bases, with 15 bases left in between. Here the CDR3 DNA reads TGTGCCAGCAGTGACTCCCCCGGATTGACTATTGGCTACACCTTC. Its translation: CASSDSPGLTIGYTF.

The V call is TRBV19, the J call TRBJ2-6; D not certain. The CDR3 has 17 amino acids. Germline V gene sequence: CDR1 LNHDA, CDR2 SQIVND (reference sequence). Trimming took 0 bases from V and 1 from J, leaving 10 bases between them. The CDR3 protein is CASSIDRLRSGANVLTF. The CDR3 bases are TGTGCCAGTAGTATAGACCGACTGAGATCTGGGGCCAACGTCCTGACTTTC.

The rearrangement joins TRBV6-5 to TRBJ2-5, with unresolved D. V dropped 5 bases and J dropped 1 base, with 14 bases sitting between them. The CDR3 totals 15 residues. Germline V CDR1 and CDR2: MNHEY, SVGAGI. The CDR3 DNA sequence: TGTGCCAGCAGTCCCACCCAGTCCCTCCAAGAGACCCAGTACTTC. Its protein is CASSPTQSLQETQYF.